The 20 T cell receptor beta chains listed next were all sequenced from one sample in a study of patients and donors after allogeneic stem cell transplantation. TCRdb re-called the RT-PCR reads through MiXCR, storing one row per CDR3 protein. Of 410,000 or so distinct CDR3 sequences in the sample, roughly 17% were seen once. The sample taken for sequencing was blood, either unsorted or a sorted T cell fraction (not recorded which). The receptor source for this set is a human donor who was either an allogeneic HSCT recipient or a stem cell or donor lymphocyte infusion donor (not recorded which). It is not recorded whose cells these are; they may come from a transplant donor.

The V gene is TRBV5-1, the J gene TRBJ2-1, with D tentatively TRBD2 (10 bases). The CDR3 runs 19 residues. Trimming left V 2 bases short and J 4 bases short, with 25 bases between. The germline V gene has CDR1 SGHRS and CDR2 YFSETQ. Here the CDR3 reads CASSLPDRGELAGYNEQFF. CDR3 DNA: TGCGCCAGCAGCTTACCGGACAGGGGCGAACTAGCGGGGTACAATGAGCAGTTCTTC.

This clonotype was seen a few times. The chain uses TRBV20-1 and TRBJ2-4; TRBD1 agrees at 10 bases. The CDR3 totals 15 residues. CDR1 and CDR2 from the germline V gene are DFQATT and SNEGSKA (reference sequence). The J segment lost 6 bases and the V segment lost 3 bases, leaving 8 bases of the junction unmatched. The DNA of the CDR3 is TGCAGTGCTAGGCCTCCGGGGACAGGGGTAAACATTCAGTACTTC. This encodes CSARPPGTGVNIQYF.

This clonotype was counted between two and nine times. This sequence joins TRBV2 and TRBJ2-7; D is unclear. CDR3 size: 13 residues. Germline loops: CDR1 SNHLY, CDR2 FYNNEI. With 2 bases removed from V and 2 bases from J, the gap between germline ends came to 7 bases. The CDR3, as DNA: TGTGCCAGCAGTGAAACTGGGACCTACGAGCAGTACTTC. Its protein product is CASSETGTYEQYF.

The V gene is TRBV14, the J gene TRBJ2-4; 10 bases fit TRBD1. This CDR3 comprises 15 residues. Germline V gives CDR1 SGHDN, CDR2 FVKESK. V shed 4 bases, J shed 3 bases, and the junction held 3 bases outside the gene matches. CDR3 protein: CASSRGTGDKNIQYF. Here the CDR3 DNA reads TGTGCCAGCAGCCGAGGGACAGGGGACAAAAACATTCAGTACTTC.

The chain combines TRBV14 with TRBJ2-7; D perhaps matches TRBD1 (6 bases). There are 18 residues in the CDR3. The V gene's germline CDR1 is SGHDN and CDR2 FVKESK. Between the trimmed V and J ends, which lost 4 bases and 2 bases, there was a span of 24 bases. The CDR3 DNA reads TGTGCCAGCAGCCCTAGCTTCAAAGGGGGAATATCGCCCTACGAGCAGTACTTC. Its translation is CASSPSFKGGISPYEQYF.

This rearrangement joins TRBV5-6 to TRBJ2-7; D is uncertain. Germline V gene data show CDR1 as SGHDT and CDR2 as YYEEEE. This CDR3 region has 14 residues. V dropped 0 bases and J dropped 2 bases, with 9 bases sitting between them. The CDR3 loop is CASSLGLQAYEQYF. Here the CDR3 DNA reads TGTGCCAGCAGCTTGGGTTTACAAGCCTACGAGCAGTACTTC.

This clonotype came up a few times. The chain carries TRBV18 and TRBJ2-7; D is unclear. V was trimmed by 3 bases and J by 2 bases, leaving 8 bases between them. Germline assignment: CDR1 KGHSH and CDR2 LQKENI. The CDR3 is 13 residues long. The CDR3, as DNA: TGTGCCAGCTCACCTAAGGTCGCCTACGAGCAGTACTTC. It encodes CASSPKVAYEQYF.

This clonotype was counted between two and nine times. The chain carries TRBV7-9 and TRBJ2-5; D tentatively reads TRBD1 or TRBD2 (5 bases each). CDR1 SEHNR and CDR2 FQNEAQ come from the germline V gene (reference sequence). Trimming removed 8 bases from V and 1 base from J, with 11 bases in between. CDR3 length equals 13 residues. The CDR3 protein is CASGTTLQETQYF. The CDR3 DNA follows: TGTGCCAGCGGGACCACGCTCCAAGAGACCCAGTACTTC.

The gene calls are TRBV6-6 and TRBJ2-5; the D is unclear. Germline V CDR1 and CDR2: MNHNY, SVGAGI (reference sequence). V shed 7 bases and J shed 5 bases, with 8 bases lying between them. The CDR3 is 11 amino acids. Here the CDR3 DNA reads TGTGCCAGCACCCGCTACGAGACCCAGTACTTC. It is translated as CASTRYETQYF.

This clonotype has at least ten counts. The chain employs TRBV12-3 or TRBV12-4 and TRBJ1-2; D possibly corresponds to TRBD1 (5 bases). This CDR3 region has 16 residues. Trimming shortened V by 3 bases and J by 0 bases, and 14 bases separated the two germline ends. CDR3 nucleotide sequence: TGTGCCAGCAGTTTTAGCCTGAGGGACCCTAACTATGGCTACACCTTC. Translated, it gives CASSFSLRDPNYGYTF.

The chain combines TRBV15 with TRBJ2-1; 9 nucleotides match TRBD1. Looked up from germline, CDR1 is LNHNV and CDR2 is YYDKDF (reference sequence). The trim removed 5 bases at V and 14 bases at J, leaving 10 bases unmatched. The CDR3 loop spans 13 amino acids. CDR3 coding DNA: TGTGCCACCAGCTCAAACCGGGACAGGGCCAAGTTCTTC. Translation: CATSSNRDRAKFF.

J is TRBJ2-7 and V is TRBV20-1; D remains ambiguous. In germline, CDR1 is DFQATT, CDR2 SNEGSKA (reference sequence). This CDR3 is 10 amino acids long. Trimming cost V 6 bases and J 5 bases, with 8 bases left between them. The CDR3 DNA sequence: TGCAGTGCCCTCCACAACGAGCAGTACTTC. Its translation is CSALHNEQYF.

This chain joins TRBV4-3 and TRBJ1-4; 8 bases line up with TRBD1. This CDR3 spans 14 amino acids. J was trimmed by 8 bases and V by 3 bases; bases with no gene match: 5. CDR1 and CDR2 (germline): LGHNA, YSLEER. CDR3 loop: CASSHGTGLEKLFF. The CDR3 DNA follows: TGCGCCAGCAGCCACGGGACAGGTTTGGAAAAACTGTTTTTT.

The chain carries TRBV6-1 and TRBJ2-1; D might be TRBD1 or TRBD2, each matching 5 bases. The CDR3 totals 15 residues. CDR1 MNHNS and CDR2 SASEGT come from the germline V gene. Trimming stripped 7 bases from V and 8 bases from J, with 21 bases between. This CDR3 reads CASNLPGPPPHEQFF. The DNA for the CDR3 is TGTGCCAGCAATCTCCCGGGACCACCTCCGCATGAGCAGTTCTTC.

The chain joins TRBV27 to TRBJ2-1, with D possibly matching TRBD2 (6 bases). Per the germline V gene, CDR1 is MNHEY and CDR2 is SMNVEV (reference sequence). CDR3 length: 14 residues. V lost 7 bases and J lost 8, with 18 bases in between. The CDR3 sequence is CASTPRRGSHEQFF. The CDR3 nucleotides are TGTGCCAGCACCCCCCGGAGGGGTTCCCATGAGCAGTTCTTC.

This sequence joins TRBV29-1 and TRBJ1-5, with no clear D. Germline V gives CDR1 SQVTM, CDR2 ANQGSEA. This CDR3 is built from 13 residues. V was pared by 3 bases and J by 11 bases, with 17 bases between. CDR3 nucleotides: TGCAGCGTTGATACCCGGGGTAGCGGGACCCAGCATTTT. This codes for CSVDTRGSGTQHF.

This clonotype was found a few times. The chain recombines TRBV19 with TRBJ2-1; D is unresolved. Germline V gene data show CDR1 as LNHDA and CDR2 as SQIVND (reference sequence). The CDR3 covers 15 residues. Between the trimmed V and J ends, which lost 1 base and 8 bases, there was a span of 15 bases. CDR3 bases: TGTGCCAGTAGTATAGTGAAGCGTGATCACGATGAGCAGTTCTTC. It is translated as CASSIVKRDHDEQFF. Looking up the rest from reference TRBV19 and TRBJ2-1 gives the full variable domain: DGGITQSPKYLFRKEGQNVTLSCEQNLNHDAMYWYRQDPGQGLRLIYYSQIVNDFQKGDIAEGYSVSREKKESFPLTVTSAQKNPTAFYLCASSIVKRDHDEQFFGPGTRLTVL.

The chain carries TRBV27 and TRBJ2-5; D is unclear. The CDR3 runs to 14 residues. Deletions cut 8 bases from V and 1 base from J, with 14 bases between. Germline CDR1 and CDR2: MNHEY and SMNVEV (reference sequence). The CDR3 here is CASGYGQAQETQYF. CDR3 nucleotides: TGTGCCAGCGGATACGGGCAGGCCCAAGAGACCCAGTACTTC.

With respect to this clonotype: This sequence may be a read error, since a much larger clone differs from it by one base. DNA for the CDR3: TGCGCCAGCAGCTTGGACGGGGTAGTCCGGGCAGATACGCAGTATTTT. It translates to CASSLDGVVRADTQYF. The chain employs TRBV5-1 and TRBJ2-3; maybe TRBD2 (5 bases). V was trimmed by 0 bases and J by 4 bases, leaving 15 bases between them. Germline loops: CDR1 SGHRS, CDR2 YFSETQ. The CDR3 is 16 amino acids.

This chain links TRBV30 with TRBJ2-2; maybe TRBD1 (6 bases). Germline CDR1 GTSNPN, CDR2 SVGIG (reference sequence). The V end was cut by 7 bases, the J end by 6 bases, with 18 bases between. This CDR3 is 14 amino acids long. DNA of the CDR3: TGTGCCTACTCATCAGGGGCCTTCGCCGGGGAGCTGTTTTTT. It is translated as CAYSSGAFAGELFF.